One and the same sample provided the 31 T cell receptor beta chains below, sequenced in a study of OX40 agonist ivuxolimab in advanced cancers. The assay was immunoSEQ multiplex PCR, and TCRdb's table has in-frame clones only and misses some. The data contain 73,000 or so clones, about 90% of them seen just once; the ten biggest clones take up 0.7% to 1%. The input for sequencing was CD4+ or CD8+ T cells sorted from blood, taken in a trial of the OX40 agonist ivuxolimab. Receptor source: an adult with an advanced solid tumor such as melanoma, head and neck, liver or kidney cancer.

The rearrangement joins TRBV4-1 to TRBJ2-5; 8 bases agree with TRBD2. The V segment lost 3 bases and the J segment 10 bases; nucleotides outside the gene matches: 13. The CDR3 totals 15 residues. Looked up from germline, CDR1 is MGHRA and CDR2 is YSYEKL. The CDR3 DNA sequence: TGCGCCAGCAGCCACGACCTTAGCGGGATGCGGGACCAGTACTTC. This codes for CASSHDLSGMRDQYF.

This clone appeared a few times. The chain carries TRBV4-1 and TRBJ2-7, with 8 bases fitting TRBD1. Germline assignment: CDR1 MGHRA and CDR2 YSYEKL. The CDR3 contains 15 residues. V was pared by 0 bases and J by 8 bases, with 9 bases of the junction left unmatched. CDR3: CASSQDRAGGGKQYF. The CDR3 DNA follows: TGCGCCAGCAGCCAAGATAGGGCAGGGGGCGGAAAGCAGTACTTC.

V is TRBV19 and J is TRBJ2-5; TRBD2 matches at 8 bases. Trimming took 1 base from V and 1 from J; bases not matched to a gene: 5. Looked up from germline, CDR1 is LNHDA and CDR2 is SQIVND (reference sequence). The CDR3 loop spans 16 amino acids. CDR3 sequence: CASSIGSGSGQETQYF. Here the CDR3 DNA reads TGTGCCAGTAGTATAGGGAGCGGGAGCGGCCAAGAGACCCAGTACTTC.

The chain employs TRBV14 and TRBJ2-3; D possibly corresponds to TRBD2 (6 bases). The CDR3 is 13 residues long. Deletions cut 4 bases from V and 3 bases from J, with 8 bases between. CDR1 is SGHDN and CDR2 is FVKESK in the germline V gene. The CDR3 DNA follows: TGTGCCAGCAGCCGGAGGGTAACAGATACGCAGTATTTT. Its translation: CASSRRVTDTQYF.

V usage is TRBV5-1 and J usage is TRBJ2-3; D is uncertain. Trimming stripped 1 base from V and 0 bases from J, with 12 bases between. This CDR3 region has 16 residues. CDR1 and CDR2 (germline): SGHRS, YFSETQ. The chain's CDR3 is CASSLTPARSTDTQYF. Here the CDR3 DNA reads TGCGCCAGCAGCTTGACCCCGGCTAGAAGCACAGATACGCAGTATTTT.

The rearrangement links TRBV9 to TRBJ1-4; 11 bases agree with TRBD1. Germline CDR1 reads SGDLS; CDR2 reads YYNGEE. With V trimmed by 1 base and J by 4 bases, 12 bases remained unmatched. The CDR3 sequence is 19 residues long. The CDR3 sequence is CASSVSWTGGSGGNEKLFF. The CDR3 DNA follows: TGTGCCAGCAGCGTATCCTGGACAGGGGGCTCCGGGGGTAATGAAAAACTGTTTTTT.

The chain joins TRBV27 to TRBJ2-5; D tentatively fits TRBD1 or TRBD2 (5 bases each). Trimming removed 3 bases at V and 2 bases at J, with 16 bases between. The CDR3 totals 16 residues. Germline assignment: CDR1 MNHEY and CDR2 SMNVEV (reference sequence). CDR3: CASSFDSQGAQETQYF. CDR3 in DNA: TGTGCCAGCAGTTTTGATAGCCAGGGAGCTCAAGAGACCCAGTACTTC.

V gene TRBV5-4 combines with J gene TRBJ2-7; D assignment may be TRBD1 or TRBD2 (6 bases each). The length of the CDR3 is 15 residues. CDR1 and CDR2 from the germline V gene are SGHNT and YYREEE (reference sequence). V was clipped by 0 bases and J by 6 bases, with 16 bases between them. CDR3 sequence reads: CASSLGGRGPGEQYF. The CDR3 nucleotides are TGTGCCAGCAGCTTGGGAGGTCGGGGGCCCGGCGAGCAGTACTTC.

V gene TRBV30 combines with J gene TRBJ2-2; D possibly corresponds to TRBD2 (5 bases). CDR1 and CDR2 from the germline V gene are GTSNPN and SVGIG (reference sequence). The V gene lost 1 base and the J gene lost 4 bases, with 13 bases spanning the gap. The CDR3 consists of 15 residues. CDR3 in DNA: TGTGCCTGGAGTGCCCGGGGATCGATCACCGGGGAGCTGTTTTTT. Encoded protein: CAWSARGSITGELFF.

The sample holds one count of this clone. The chain employs TRBV7-2 and TRBJ1-1; TRBD1 matches at 7 bases. This CDR3 is 15 amino acids long. Trimming took 3 bases from V and 0 from J; bases not matched to a gene: 4. Looked up from germline, CDR1 is SGHTA and CDR2 is FQGNSA. The CDR3, as DNA: TGTGCCAGCAGCTTTGGGGGACAGTTGAACACTGAAGCTTTCTTT. Encoded protein: CASSFGGQLNTEAFF.

A note on this clone: Other DNA sequences in this sample translate to the same CDR3. This chain links TRBV10-3 with TRBJ2-2, with D possibly TRBD2 on 6 matching bases. Looked up from germline, CDR1 is ENHRY and CDR2 is SYGVKD. V lost 8 bases and J lost 5, with 15 bases in between. CDR3 length equals 14 residues. The DNA for the CDR3 is TGTGCCATCGGGGGGACCCTGAATACCGGGGAGCTGTTTTTT. This sequence encodes CAIGGTLNTGELFF.

J is TRBJ2-5 and V is TRBV30, with D uncertain. The CDR3 is 11 amino acids. Germline CDR1 GTSNPN, CDR2 SVGIG (reference sequence). V was trimmed by 5 bases and J by 1 base, leaving 5 bases between them. CDR3 DNA sequence: TGTGCCTGGGGCATCCAAGAGACCCAGTACTTC. Translation gives CAWGIQETQYF. The entire variable domain, with the rest obtained from reference TRBV30 and TRBJ2-5, is as follows: SQTIHQWPATLVQPVGSPLSLECTVEGTSNPNLYWYRQAAGRGLQLLFYSVGIGQISSEVPQNLSASRPQDRQFILSSKKLLLSDSGFYLCAWGIQETQYFGPGTRLLVL.

The gene calls are TRBV28 and TRBJ2-2; 10 bases are shared with TRBD2. The CDR3 has 19 residues. Germline trimming cut 6 bases from V and 7 bases from J; bases unmatched to any gene: 20. Germline CDR1 reads MDHEN; CDR2 reads SYDVKM. CDR3 sequence (DNA): TGTGCCAGCAGCCCCGGGTACAGCGGGGGGGGCTATGGTAACGGGGAGCTGTTTTTT. Its translation is CASSPGYSGGGYGNGELFF.

This clone was observed a handful of times. The chain has TRBV29-1 and TRBJ2-2; D may be TRBD1 (6 bases). CDR3 length: 14 residues. The V end was cut by 6 bases, the J end by 7 bases, with 18 bases between. CDR1 SQVTM and CDR2 ANQGSEA come from the germline V gene. In nucleotides, the CDR3 is TGCAGCGTAGGATCAGACAGGCACGGCGGGGAGCTGTTTTTT. Encoded protein: CSVGSDRHGGELFF.

The chain is built from TRBV18 and TRBJ2-1, with TRBD1 as a possible D gene (5 bases). V lost 3 bases to trimming and J lost 6 bases, with 9 bases between them. From germline, CDR1 is KGHSH and CDR2 LQKENI. The CDR3 spans 13 residues. The CDR3 DNA reads TGTGCCAGCTCACCGCAGGGAATCAATGAGCAGTTCTTC. Residues: CASSPQGINEQFF. The full variable domain, with the rest looked up from reference TRBV18 and TRBJ2-1, is NAGVMQNPRHLVRRRGQEARLRCSPMKGHSHVYWYRQLPEEGLKFMVYLQKENIIDESGMPKERFSAEFPKEGPSILRIQQVVRGDSAAYFCASSPQGINEQFFGPGTRLTVL.

J is TRBJ2-7 and V is TRBV11-2; D is unresolved. V was pared by 1 base and J by 7 bases, with 14 bases between. The CDR3 runs to 14 residues. Germline V gives CDR1 SGHAT, CDR2 FQNNGV. CDR3 nucleotide sequence: TGTGCCAGCAGCTTAGGCCCCTCTATGCGGGAGCAGTACTTC. Translation gives CASSLGPSMREQYF.

In its sample, this clone was seen once. The chain couples TRBV19 to TRBJ2-7; TRBD2 might be the D (5 bases). This CDR3 has 15 residues. Deletions cut 2 bases from V and 0 bases from J, with 11 bases between. Germline V gene lookup returns CDR1 LNHDA and CDR2 SQIVND (reference sequence). DNA for the CDR3: TGTGCCAGTAGTATATTAGGAGGTTTCTCCTACGAGCAGTACTTC. It is translated as CASSILGGFSYEQYF.

This clone was recorded once. The chain couples TRBV11-3 to TRBJ2-1; D is undetermined. Germline CDR1 and CDR2: SGHNT and YENEEA. This CDR3 is 13 amino acids long. Trimming shortened V by 1 base and J by 7 bases, and 8 bases separated the two germline ends. The CDR3 coding sequence is TGTGCCAGCAGCTTAGCCTGGGCTAATGAGCAGTTCTTC. Translation: CASSLAWANEQFF. The entire variable domain, with the rest obtained from reference TRBV11-3 and TRBJ2-1, is as follows: EAGVVQSPRYKIIEKKQPVAFWCNPISGHNTLYWYLQNLGQGPELLIRYENEEAVDDSQLPKDRFSAERLKGVDSTLKIQPAELGDSAVYLCASSLAWANEQFFGPGTRLTVL.

The rearrangement uses TRBV9 and TRBJ1-2; the match to TRBD1 covers 11 bases. The CDR3 consists of 15 residues. Losses at the gene ends were 3 bases for V and 4 bases for J; bases not matched to a gene: 5. Per germline, CDR1 SGDLS and CDR2 YYNGEE. In DNA form, the CDR3 reads TGTGCCAGCAGCGCCCGGACAGGGGGCGTCTATGGCTACACCTTC. Translation gives CASSARTGGVYGYTF.

The chain carries TRBV29-1 and TRBJ2-7; 14 nucleotides align to TRBD2. CDR1 is SQVTM, CDR2 ANQGSEA, per germline. The CDR3 is made up of 14 amino acids. The V segment lost 5 bases and the J segment 5 bases; nucleotides outside the gene matches: 5. The CDR3 region is CSVRGTSGSNEQYF. The CDR3 nucleotides read TGCAGCGTTAGAGGGACTAGCGGGAGCAACGAGCAGTACTTC.

The V gene is TRBV7-9, the J gene TRBJ1-1; D gene unclear. Germline assignment: CDR1 SEHNR and CDR2 FQNEAQ (reference sequence). The CDR3 length is 11 residues. Trimming left V 5 bases short and J 3 bases short, with 4 bases between. The CDR3 is CASSRHTEAFF. In nucleotides, the CDR3 is TGTGCCAGCAGCCGGCACACTGAAGCTTTCTTT.

This sequence joins TRBV4-1 and TRBJ2-5, with D possibly matching TRBD2 (6 bases). Trimming stripped 0 bases from V and 2 bases from J, with 19 bases between. CDR3 size: 18 residues. CDR1 and CDR2 (germline): MGHRA, YSYEKL. CDR3 residues: CASSQDFFRGREQETQYF. DNA for the CDR3: TGCGCCAGCAGCCAAGATTTTTTTAGAGGGCGGGAACAAGAGACCCAGTACTTC.

This chain connects TRBV6-5 to TRBJ2-7; a weak D match, TRBD1 (6 bases). This CDR3 spans 11 amino acids. The germline V gene has CDR1 MNHEY and CDR2 SVGAGI. The ends were cut back, 10 bases at V and 4 bases at J, with 11 bases in the middle. The CDR3 DNA reads TGTGCCATCCCAGGGGATTACGAGCAGTACTTC. This translates into CAIPGDYEQYF.

The chain couples TRBV30 to TRBJ2-5; 9 positions agree with TRBD1. The germline V gene encodes CDR1 GTSNPN and CDR2 SVGIG (reference sequence). The V and J ends lost 0 bases and 5 bases, in that order; junction bases with no gene match: 7. This CDR3 has 15 residues. CDR3 sequence (DNA): TGTGCCTGGAGTGTCCAGACAGGGGGAGCGGAGACCCAGTACTTC. It encodes CAWSVQTGGAETQYF.

V usage is TRBV6-1 and J usage is TRBJ1-2, with D unclear. The CDR3 runs to 15 residues. The germline V gene has CDR1 MNHNS and CDR2 SASEGT. Deletions cut 6 bases from V and 0 bases from J, with 14 bases between. The CDR3 sequence is CASSPNWNTNYGYTF. Here the CDR3 DNA reads TGTGCCAGCAGCCCAAACTGGAATACTAACTATGGCTACACCTTC.

About this clone itself: One end of the junction is discordant with germline, which a read error may explain. The V call is TRBV12-5, the J call TRBJ2-7; 7 bases agree with TRBD1. CDR3 length: 12 amino acids. CDR1 and CDR2 (germline): LGHNT, FRNRAP. The CDR3 nucleotides read TGTGCTAGTGGTTTGGTGCCCGGGACAGAGACGTTC. This encodes CASGLVPGTETF.

The chain combines TRBV5-1 with TRBJ2-7, with TRBD1 matching over 11 bases. The germline V gene encodes CDR1 SGHRS and CDR2 YFSETQ. V dropped 4 bases and J dropped 6; count of bases not matched to a gene: 6. This CDR3 has 14 amino acids. CDR3 amino acids: CASSPDRGRPEQYF. The CDR3 coding sequence is TGCGCCAGCAGCCCGGACAGGGGGCGACCCGAGCAGTACTTC.

The V and J genes are TRBV2 and TRBJ2-2; tentatively, D is TRBD2 (7 bases). This CDR3 spans 15 amino acids. Germline CDR1 reads SNHLY; CDR2 reads FYNNEI. V was pared by 6 bases and J by 4 bases, with 15 bases between. The CDR3 is CASRREGGPTGELFF. CDR3 coding DNA: TGTGCCAGCAGGAGGGAGGGGGGGCCCACCGGGGAGCTGTTTTTT. Filled out from reference TRBV2 and TRBJ2-2, the complete variable domain reads EPEVTQTPSHQVTQMGQEVILRCVPISNHLYFYWYRQILGQKVEFLVSFYNNEISEKSEIFDDQFSVERPDGSNFTLKIRSTKLEDSAMYFCASRREGGPTGELFFGEGSRLTVL.

This chain links TRBV5-1 with TRBJ1-6; the match to TRBD1 covers 10 bases. Germline CDR1 is SGHRS and CDR2 is YFSETQ. CDR3 size: 16 residues. V shed 0 bases and J 7 bases; nucleotides not matched to a gene: 4. CDR3 amino acids: CASSLGQGARNSPLHF. As DNA, the CDR3 is TGCGCCAGCAGCTTGGGACAGGGGGCGCGAAATTCACCCCTCCACTTT.

The chain couples TRBV7-2 to TRBJ2-1; D might be TRBD1 (5 bases). V lost 4 bases and J 4 bases, leaving 8 bases between the germline ends. CDR1 and CDR2 (germline): SGHTA, FQGNSA. This CDR3 is built from 13 residues. The CDR3 DNA reads as TGTGCCAGCAGCTCACAGGCATACAATGAGCAGTTCTTC. Translating it yields CASSSQAYNEQFF.

This rearrangement joins TRBV6-5 to TRBJ1-1, with D unclear. In germline, CDR1 is MNHEY, CDR2 SVGAGI. CDR3 length equals 13 residues. Trimming shortened V by 5 bases and J by 0 bases, and 7 bases separated the two germline ends. This chain's CDR3 is CASSTTLNTEAFF. The CDR3 DNA is TGTGCCAGCAGTACGACATTGAACACTGAAGCTTTCTTT.